The entry that follows covers one TCR beta chain sequence. These data are taken from a study of CD8 T cell repertoires and HIV-1 epitope variants. Germline CDR1 SGHRS, CDR2 YFSETQ. The CDR3 spans 15 residues. V was clipped by 6 bases and J by 2 bases, with 17 bases between them. The assay was immunoSEQ multiplex PCR, and TCRdb's table has in-frame clones only and misses some. This table has tens of thousands of clones, just under 75% appearing once. This sequence joins TRBV5-1 and TRBJ1-2; TRBD1 might be the D (5 bases). This TCR was recovered from a male donor with HIV. Sequenced sample: uncultured baseline CD8+ T cells from peripheral blood mononuclear cells (PBMCs). The CDR3 loop is CASNLDSRVNYGYTF. CDR3 bases: TGCGCCAGCAACCTCGACAGCCGAGTCAACTATGGCTACACCTTC.